One sample yielded the 6 T cell receptor beta chains listed below, sequenced in a study of CD8+CD57+ T cells in acquired aplastic anemia. The template for TCR beta VDJ and CDR3 sequence profiling was genomic DNA. TCRdb fed the reads into MiXCR, producing one record per CDR3 protein. The repertoire consists of roughly 200,000 distinct CDR3 sequences, with over 55% occurring once and the leading ten covering over 25%. Specimen: sorted CD4+, CD8+, or CD8+CD57+ T cells (not recorded which) from PBMCs. These receptors were obtained from a human donor in good health.

The chain links TRBV25-1 to TRBJ2-3; D is uncertain. The germline V gene encodes CDR1 MGHDK and CDR2 SYGVNS. The CDR3 contains 12 residues. The V end lost 3 bases, the J end lost 5 bases, and 6 bases lay between the germline ends. CDR3 sequence reads: CASSETVDTQYF. CDR3 in DNA: TGTGCCAGCAGTGAGACTGTAGATACGCAGTATTTT.

The gene calls are TRBV5-6 and TRBJ2-7; 10 nucleotides line up with TRBD1. The CDR3 has 14 residues. Germline CDR1 reads SGHDT; CDR2 reads YYEEEE. Trimming cost V 7 bases and J 3 bases; bases outside gene matches: 7. In DNA form, the CDR3 reads TGTGCCAGCCGAGACAGGGGGCGCAACTACGAGCAGTACTTC. It codes for CASRDRGRNYEQYF.

The chain carries TRBV10-3 and TRBJ2-5, with 7 bases aligning to TRBD1. The CDR3 length is 12 residues. CDR1 is ENHRY and CDR2 is SYGVKD in the germline V gene. V gave up 5 bases and J gave up 5 bases; unmatched junction bases: 2. CDR3 residues: CAISQGDETQYF. CDR3 bases: TGTGCCATCAGTCAGGGGGATGAGACCCAGTACTTC.

In this sample, this clonotype turned up many times. The chain links TRBV6-6 to TRBJ2-1, with 10 bases aligning to TRBD2. There are 14 residues in the CDR3. Germline V gene sequence: CDR1 MNHNY, CDR2 SVGAGI (reference sequence). V was pared by 6 bases and J by 4 bases, with 3 bases of the junction left unmatched. The CDR3 bases are TGTGCCAGCAGCGGGACTAGCGCATACAATGAGCAGTTCTTC. Its translation is CASSGTSAYNEQFF.

V and J are TRBV10-3 and TRBJ2-1, with D possibly matching TRBD2 (6 bases). The germline V gene encodes CDR1 ENHRY and CDR2 SYGVKD. The V end lost 0 bases, the J end lost 6 bases, and 15 bases lay between the germline ends. The CDR3 is 16 amino acids. The CDR3 region is CAISESMGGSANEQFF. CDR3 nucleotide sequence: TGTGCCATCAGTGAGTCGATGGGGGGTTCGGCCAATGAGCAGTTCTTC.

This clonotype was seen ten or more times. The CDR3 DNA reads TGTGCCAGCAGCCCCCCGGGAGGGCCCGAGCAGTACTTC. It codes for CASSPPGGPEQYF. V usage is TRBV7-8 and J usage is TRBJ2-7; TRBD2 aligns across 8 bases. The length of the CDR3 is 13 residues. Germline CDR1 SGHVS, CDR2 FQNEAQ. V trimming: 5 bases; J trimming: 6 bases; junction bases outside the gene matches: 6.